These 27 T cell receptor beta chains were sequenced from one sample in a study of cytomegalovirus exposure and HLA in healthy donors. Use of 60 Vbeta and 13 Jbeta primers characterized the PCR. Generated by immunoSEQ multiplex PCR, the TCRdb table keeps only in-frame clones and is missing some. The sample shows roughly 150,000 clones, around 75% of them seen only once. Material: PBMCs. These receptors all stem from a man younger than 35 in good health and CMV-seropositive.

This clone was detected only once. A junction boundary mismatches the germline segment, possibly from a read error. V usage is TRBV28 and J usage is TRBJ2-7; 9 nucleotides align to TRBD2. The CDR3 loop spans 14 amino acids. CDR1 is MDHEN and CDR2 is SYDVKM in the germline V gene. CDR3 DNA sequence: TGTGCCAGCAGTTTACTAGCGGGAACGTACGGGCAGTACTTC. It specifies CASSLLAGTYGQYF.

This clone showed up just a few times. CDR3 bases: TGTGCCAGCAGCCAATATCAGGGACTAGCGGACAATGAGCAGTTCTTC. Translating gives CASSQYQGLADNEQFF. The J gene is TRBJ2-1, the V gene TRBV16; 11 bases match TRBD2. This CDR3 has 16 residues. Germline V gene lookup returns CDR1 KGHSY and CDR2 FQNENV. J gave up 5 bases and V 1 base, and 4 bases lay outside the gene matches. Full variable domain (missing parts from reference TRBV16 and TRBJ2-1): GEEVAQTPKHLVRGEGQKAKLYCAPIKGHSYVFWYQQVLKNEFKFLISFQNENVFDETGMPKERFSAKCLPNSPCSLEIQATKLEDSAVYFCASSQYQGLADNEQFFGPGTRLTVL.

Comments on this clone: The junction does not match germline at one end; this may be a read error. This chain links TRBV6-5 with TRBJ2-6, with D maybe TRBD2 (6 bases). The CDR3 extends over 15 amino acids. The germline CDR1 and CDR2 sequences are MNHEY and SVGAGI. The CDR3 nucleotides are TGTTCCAGCAGTTTGCGGGGCGCTGGGGCCAACGTCCTGACTTTC. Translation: CSSSLRGAGANVLTF.

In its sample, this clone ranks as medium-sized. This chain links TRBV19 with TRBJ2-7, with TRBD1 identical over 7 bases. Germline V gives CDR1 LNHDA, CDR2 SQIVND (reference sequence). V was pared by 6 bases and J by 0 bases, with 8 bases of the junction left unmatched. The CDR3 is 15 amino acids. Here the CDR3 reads CASSQYRGISYEQYF. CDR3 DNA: TGTGCCAGTAGCCAATACAGGGGCATCTCCTACGAGCAGTACTTC.

CDR3 amino acids: CASSLDRQVETQYF. In DNA form, the CDR3 reads TGTGCCAGTAGTCTGGACAGGCAAGTAGAGACCCAGTACTTC. The V call is TRBV19, the J call TRBJ2-5, with TRBD1 identical over 7 bases. Trimming at V came to 5 bases and at J to 4 bases, leaving 7 bases not matched to a gene. Germline V gene sequence: CDR1 LNHDA, CDR2 SQIVND (reference sequence). The CDR3 spans 14 residues.

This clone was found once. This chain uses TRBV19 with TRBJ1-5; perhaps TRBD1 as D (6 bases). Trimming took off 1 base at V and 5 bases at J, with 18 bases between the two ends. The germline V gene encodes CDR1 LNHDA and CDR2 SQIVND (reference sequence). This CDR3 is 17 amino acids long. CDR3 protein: CASSIVGGQGLDQPQHF. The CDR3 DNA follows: TGTGCCAGTAGTATAGTAGGGGGTCAGGGGCTTGATCAGCCCCAGCATTTT.

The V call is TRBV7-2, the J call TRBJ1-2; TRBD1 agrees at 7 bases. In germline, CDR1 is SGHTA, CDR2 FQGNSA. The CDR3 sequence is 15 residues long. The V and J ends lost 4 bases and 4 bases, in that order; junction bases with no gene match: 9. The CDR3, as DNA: TGTGCCAGCAGCTCACAACCGGGACAGTTCTATGGCTACACCTTC. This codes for CASSSQPGQFYGYTF.

CDR3 coding DNA: TGTGCCAGCAGTTTACGGACAGGGGGCGCCTACGAGCAGTACTTC. Translating it yields CASSLRTGGAYEQYF. The chain employs TRBV27 and TRBJ2-7, with 11 nucleotides matching TRBD1. Per the germline V gene, CDR1 is MNHEY and CDR2 is SMNVEV (reference sequence). The CDR3 has 15 amino acids. The trim removed 2 bases at V and 2 bases at J, leaving 2 bases unmatched.

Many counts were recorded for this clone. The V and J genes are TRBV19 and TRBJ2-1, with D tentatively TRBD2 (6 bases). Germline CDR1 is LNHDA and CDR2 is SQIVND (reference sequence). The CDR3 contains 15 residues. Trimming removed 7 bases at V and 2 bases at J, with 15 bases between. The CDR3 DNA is TGTGCCAGTATGCAGCGAGCGGGTACCTACAATGAGCAGTTCTTC. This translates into CASMQRAGTYNEQFF.

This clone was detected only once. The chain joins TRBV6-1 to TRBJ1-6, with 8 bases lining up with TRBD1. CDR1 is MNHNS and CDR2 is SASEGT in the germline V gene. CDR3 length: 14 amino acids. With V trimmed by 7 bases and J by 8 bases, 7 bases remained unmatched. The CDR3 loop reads CASNRDRGDSPLHF. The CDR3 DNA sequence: TGTGCCAGCAATCGAGACAGGGGAGATTCACCCCTCCACTTT.

In DNA, the CDR3 is TGTGCCAGCGAGAGTCAGGCATGGGGCTACACCTTC. This gives the protein CASESQAWGYTF. The chain couples TRBV9 to TRBJ1-2; D uncertain. CDR1 and CDR2 (germline): SGDLS, YYNGEE. The CDR3 extends over 12 amino acids. V was cut by 7 bases and J by 8 bases, with 15 bases left in between.

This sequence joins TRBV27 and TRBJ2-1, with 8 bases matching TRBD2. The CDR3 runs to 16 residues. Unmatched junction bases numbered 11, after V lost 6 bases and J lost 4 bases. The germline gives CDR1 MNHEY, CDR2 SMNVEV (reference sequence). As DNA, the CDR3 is TGTGCCAGCAGACCCCTACTAGCGGCTTCATACAATGAGCAGTTCTTC. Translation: CASRPLLAASYNEQFF.

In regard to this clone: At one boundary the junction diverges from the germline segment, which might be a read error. This CDR3 is CSSSLLWRAPYNEQFF. CDR3 nucleotide sequence: TGTTCCAGCAGCTTACTTTGGAGGGCCCCCTACAATGAGCAGTTCTTC. The genes are TRBV7-9 and TRBJ2-1, with D possibly matching TRBD2 (6 bases). Germline CDR1 SEHNR, CDR2 FQNEAQ (reference sequence). This CDR3 contains 16 residues. Using reference TRBV7-9 and TRBJ2-1 for the parts outside the CDR3, the full variable domain is DTGVSQNPRHKITKRGQNVTFRCDPISEHNRLYWYRQTLGQGPEFLTYFQNEAQLEKSRLLSDRFSAERPKGSFSTLEIQRTEQGDSAMYLCSSSLLWRAPYNEQFFGPGTRLTVL.

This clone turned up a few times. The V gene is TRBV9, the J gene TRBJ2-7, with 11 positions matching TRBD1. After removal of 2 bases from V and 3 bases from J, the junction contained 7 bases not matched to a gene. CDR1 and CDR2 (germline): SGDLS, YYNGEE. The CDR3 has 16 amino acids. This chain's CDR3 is CASSVGGTGGGYEQYF. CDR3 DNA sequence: TGTGCCAGCAGCGTGGGAGGGACAGGGGGAGGCTACGAGCAGTACTTC.

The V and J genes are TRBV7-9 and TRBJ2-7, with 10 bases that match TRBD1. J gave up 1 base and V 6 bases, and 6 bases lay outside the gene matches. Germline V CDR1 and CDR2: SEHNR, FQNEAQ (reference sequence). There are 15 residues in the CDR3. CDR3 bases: TGTGCCAGCAGATCCGGACAGGGGGTTTCCTACGAGCAGTACTTC. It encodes CASRSGQGVSYEQYF.

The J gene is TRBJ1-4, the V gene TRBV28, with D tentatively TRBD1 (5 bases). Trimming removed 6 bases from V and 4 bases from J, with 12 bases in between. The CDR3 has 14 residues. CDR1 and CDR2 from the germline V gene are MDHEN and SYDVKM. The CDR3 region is CASSPGGSNEKLFF. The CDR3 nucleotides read TGTGCCAGCAGCCCGGGGGGAAGTAATGAAAAACTGTTTTTT. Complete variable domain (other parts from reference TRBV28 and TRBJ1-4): DVKVTQSSRYLVKRTGEKVFLECVQDMDHENMFWYRQDPGLGLRLIYFSYDVKMKEKGDIPEGYSVSREKKERFSLILESASTNQTSMYLCASSPGGSNEKLFFGSGTQLSVL.

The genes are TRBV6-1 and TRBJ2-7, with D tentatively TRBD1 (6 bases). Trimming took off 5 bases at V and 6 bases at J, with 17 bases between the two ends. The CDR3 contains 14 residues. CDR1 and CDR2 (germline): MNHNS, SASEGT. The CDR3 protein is CASSSMQGKREQYF. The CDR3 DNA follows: TGTGCCAGCAGTTCGATGCAGGGGAAACGCGAGCAGTACTTC.

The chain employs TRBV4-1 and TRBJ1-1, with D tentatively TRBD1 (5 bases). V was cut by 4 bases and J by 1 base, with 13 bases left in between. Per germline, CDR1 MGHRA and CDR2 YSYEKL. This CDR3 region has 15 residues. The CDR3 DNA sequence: TGCGCCAGCAGCCCCGGTCGGGGGGGGAACACTGAAGCTTTCTTT. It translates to CASSPGRGGNTEAFF.

DNA for the CDR3: TGTGCCAGCAGCTTTGACAGGGACGAGCAGTACTTC. As protein: CASSFDRDEQYF. The rearrangement uses TRBV11-3 and TRBJ2-7, with TRBD1 matching over 7 bases. Germline V gene data show CDR1 as SGHNT and CDR2 as YENEEA. After removal of 3 bases from V and 5 bases from J, the junction contained 1 base not matched to a gene. The CDR3 spans 12 residues.

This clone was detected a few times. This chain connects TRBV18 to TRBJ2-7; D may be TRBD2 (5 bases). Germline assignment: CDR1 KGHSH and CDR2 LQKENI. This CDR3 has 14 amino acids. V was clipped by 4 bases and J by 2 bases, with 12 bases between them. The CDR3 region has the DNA TGTGCCAGCTCACGTGCGGCGGGTACCTACGAGCAGTACTTC. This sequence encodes CASSRAAGTYEQYF.

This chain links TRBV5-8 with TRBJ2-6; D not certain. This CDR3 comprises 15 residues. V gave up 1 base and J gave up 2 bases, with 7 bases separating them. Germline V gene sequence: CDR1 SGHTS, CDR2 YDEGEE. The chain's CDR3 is CASSLPTAGANVLTF. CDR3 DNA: TGTGCCAGCAGCTTGCCCACAGCTGGGGCCAACGTCCTGACTTTC. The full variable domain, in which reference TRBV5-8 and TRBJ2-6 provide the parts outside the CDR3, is EAGVTQSPTHLIKTRGQQATLRCSPISGHTSVYWYQQALGLGLQFLLWYDEGEERNRGNFPPRFSGRQFPNYSSELNVNALELEDSALYLCASSLPTAGANVLTFGAGSRLTVL.

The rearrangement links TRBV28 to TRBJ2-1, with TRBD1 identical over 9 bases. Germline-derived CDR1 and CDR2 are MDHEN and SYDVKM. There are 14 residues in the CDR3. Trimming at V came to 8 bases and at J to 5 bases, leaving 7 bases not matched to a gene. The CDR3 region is CASERDRVNNEQFF. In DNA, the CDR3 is TGTGCCAGCGAACGGGACAGGGTGAACAATGAGCAGTTCTTC.

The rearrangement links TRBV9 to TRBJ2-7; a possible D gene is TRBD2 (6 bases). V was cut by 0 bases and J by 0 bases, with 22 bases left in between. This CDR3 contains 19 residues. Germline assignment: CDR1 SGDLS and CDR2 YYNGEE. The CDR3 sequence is CASSVAEGLASEGSYEQYF. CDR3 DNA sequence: TGTGCCAGCAGCGTAGCGGAGGGACTCGCTAGCGAGGGCTCCTACGAGCAGTACTTC.

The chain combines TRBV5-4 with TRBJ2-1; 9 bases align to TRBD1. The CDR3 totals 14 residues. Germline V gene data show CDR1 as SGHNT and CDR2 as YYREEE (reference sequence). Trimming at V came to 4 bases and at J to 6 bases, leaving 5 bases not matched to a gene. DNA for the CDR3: TGTGCCAGCAGCACTATGGGACAGGGCAATGAGCAGTTCTTC. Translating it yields CASSTMGQGNEQFF.

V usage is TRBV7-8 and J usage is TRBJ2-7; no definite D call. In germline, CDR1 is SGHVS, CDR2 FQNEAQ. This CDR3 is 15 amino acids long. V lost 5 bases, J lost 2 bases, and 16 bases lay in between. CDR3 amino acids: CASSANPGRAYEQYF. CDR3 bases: TGTGCCAGCAGCGCGAACCCAGGTCGAGCCTACGAGCAGTACTTC.

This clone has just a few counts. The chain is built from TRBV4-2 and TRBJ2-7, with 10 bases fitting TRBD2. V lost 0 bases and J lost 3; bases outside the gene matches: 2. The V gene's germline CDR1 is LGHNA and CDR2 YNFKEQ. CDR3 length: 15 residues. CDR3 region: CASSQDGTSDYEQYF. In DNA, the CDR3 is TGTGCCAGCAGCCAAGATGGGACTAGCGACTACGAGCAGTACTTC.

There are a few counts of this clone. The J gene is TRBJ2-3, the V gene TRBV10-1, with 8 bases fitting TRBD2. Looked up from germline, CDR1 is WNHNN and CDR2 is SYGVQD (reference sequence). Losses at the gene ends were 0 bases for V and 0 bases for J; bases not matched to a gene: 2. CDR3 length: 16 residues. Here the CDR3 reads CASSESAGASTDTQYF. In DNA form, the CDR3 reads TGCGCCAGCAGTGAGTCAGCGGGGGCTAGCACAGATACGCAGTATTTT.